Each of the 21 T cell receptor beta chains below was sequenced from the same sample in a study of early T cells in non-severe SARS-CoV-2 infection. TCRdb re-called the 5' RACE reads through MiXCR, storing one row per CDR3 protein. The sample contains tens of thousands of distinct CDR3 sequences, about 13% of which appear only once. Sequencing was done on a sample of whole blood. Receptors originate from an adult who was a healthcare worker with PCR-confirmed SARS-CoV-2 infection or an uninfected control (not recorded which).

This clonotype was picked up a small number of times. This rearrangement joins TRBV6-5 to TRBJ1-2, with TRBD1 matching over 11 bases. The V and J ends lost 10 bases and 14 bases, in that order; junction bases with no gene match: 15. From germline, CDR1 is MNHEY and CDR2 SVGAGI. There are 13 residues in the CDR3. The CDR3 region has the DNA TGTGCCACCCTGCCCGGACAGGGGGCGAAGGAAACCTTC. This encodes CATLPGQGAKETF.

In this sample, this clonotype turned up many times. V gene TRBV29-1 combines with J gene TRBJ1-2; D gene uncertain. The germline V gene encodes CDR1 SQVTM and CDR2 ANQGSEA. This CDR3 spans 12 amino acids. The germline V and J ends were trimmed by 2 bases and 5 bases, with 9 bases remaining between them. The chain's CDR3 is CSVEKGSYGYTF. CDR3 nucleotides: TGCAGCGTTGAAAAGGGTTCTTATGGCTACACCTTC.

In its sample, this clonotype ranks as medium-sized (0.01 to 0.1%). The chain carries TRBV29-1 and TRBJ1-1; no clear D. From germline, CDR1 is SQVTM and CDR2 ANQGSEA. Trimming removed 2 bases from V and 4 bases from J, with 5 bases in between. This CDR3 region has 11 residues. The CDR3 spells CSVERATEAFF. DNA of the CDR3: TGCAGCGTTGAACGGGCCACTGAAGCTTTCTTT.

The count of this clonotype is one. The chain joins TRBV3-1 to TRBJ2-7; perhaps TRBD1 as D (5 bases). The CDR3 length is 12 residues. V was pared by 8 bases and J by 5 bases, with 13 bases between. CDR1 and CDR2 from the germline V gene are LGHDT and YNNKEL (reference sequence). CDR3 sequence: CASGLGVDEQYF. CDR3 bases: TGTGCCAGCGGCTTAGGGGTCGACGAGCAGTACTTC.

This clonotype appeared many times. This chain connects TRBV28 to TRBJ1-6, with 8 nucleotides matching TRBD1. The CDR3 has 14 residues. The V segment lost 4 bases and the J segment 5 bases; nucleotides outside the gene matches: 1. The germline V gene has CDR1 MDHEN and CDR2 SYDVKM. The CDR3 spells CASSSTGDNSPLHF. The CDR3 DNA is TGTGCCAGCAGTTCGACAGGGGATAATTCACCCCTCCACTTT.

At least ten counts were recorded for this clonotype. V gene TRBV7-9 combines with J gene TRBJ1-1; D is possibly TRBD1 (6 bases). Looked up from germline, CDR1 is SEHNR and CDR2 is FQNEAQ (reference sequence). The CDR3 runs 14 residues. Trimming took off 5 bases at V and 3 bases at J, with 13 bases between the two ends. The CDR3 spells CASSQHQGYTEAFF. DNA of the CDR3: TGTGCCAGCAGCCAACACCAGGGGTACACTGAAGCTTTCTTT.

This clonotype was picked up a small number of times. The chain carries TRBV24-1 and TRBJ2-7; D is perhaps TRBD1 or TRBD2 (5 bases each). CDR3 length equals 13 residues. V lost 3 bases and J lost 3, with 8 bases in between. Germline CDR1 and CDR2: KGHDR and SFDVKD. This CDR3 is CATSDNGGYEQYF. Here the CDR3 DNA reads TGTGCCACCAGTGATAATGGGGGCTACGAGCAGTACTTC.

The chain links TRBV7-9 to TRBJ1-5; 7 bases are shared with TRBD1. Trimming cost V 5 bases and J 7 bases; bases outside gene matches: 14. CDR3 length equals 16 residues. Germline values: CDR1 SEHNR, CDR2 FQNEAQ (reference sequence). CDR3 nucleotides: TGTGCCAGCAGCCTACTTGAGGGGGCAACGGGACAGCCCCAGCATTTT. Protein sequence: CASSLLEGATGQPQHF.

This chain links TRBV29-1 with TRBJ2-7; 9 bases align to TRBD2. V shed 8 bases, J shed 5 bases, and the junction held 10 bases outside the gene matches. The CDR3 length is 13 residues. The germline gives CDR1 SQVTM, CDR2 ANQGSEA. CDR3: CSFGASGKDEQYF. CDR3 sequence (DNA): TGCAGCTTTGGGGCTAGCGGGAAAGACGAGCAGTACTTC.

This clonotype was detected many times. The genes are TRBV7-6 and TRBJ2-6; D is ambiguous. Germline V gene lookup returns CDR1 SGHVS and CDR2 FNYEAQ. Trimming stripped 4 bases from V and 0 bases from J, with 13 bases between. There are 17 residues in the CDR3. In nucleotides, the CDR3 is TGTGCCAGCAGCTCCCAGACATCTAGCTCTGGGGCCAACGTCCTGACTTTC. Its translation is CASSSQTSSSGANVLTF.

This clonotype has at least ten counts. This sequence joins TRBV12-3 or TRBV12-4 and TRBJ2-1; 8 bases agree with TRBD1. The trim removed 0 bases at V and 0 bases at J, leaving 4 bases unmatched. The CDR3 covers 17 residues. The CDR3 region is CASSLAPGTGSYNEQFF. CDR3 sequence (DNA): TGTGCCAGCAGTTTAGCGCCTGGGACAGGCTCCTACAATGAGCAGTTCTTC.

The sample holds many counts of this clonotype. V and J are TRBV29-1 and TRBJ1-4, with D possibly matching TRBD1 (5 bases). This CDR3 contains 13 residues. The germline gives CDR1 SQVTM, CDR2 ANQGSEA. V was cut by 3 bases and J by 7 bases, with 12 bases left in between. The CDR3 sequence is CSVDEGTGEKLFF. The DNA for the CDR3 is TGCAGCGTTGACGAGGGTACAGGTGAAAAACTGTTTTTT.

This clonotype has more than one count but fewer than ten. The rearrangement joins TRBV14 to TRBJ2-2, with 7 bases aligning to TRBD1. Looked up from germline, CDR1 is SGHDN and CDR2 is FVKESK. This CDR3 comprises 16 residues. J gave up 0 bases and V 4 bases, and 5 bases lay outside the gene matches. CDR3 sequence (DNA): TGTGCCAGCAGCCTCAACAGGGGACCGAACACCGGGGAGCTGTTTTTT. Translated: CASSLNRGPNTGELFF.

This clonotype has only a few counts. The chain couples TRBV2 to TRBJ1-1; maybe TRBD1 (6 bases). Germline V lookup: CDR1 SNHLY, CDR2 FYNNEI. The CDR3 has 12 amino acids. CDR3 nucleotides: TGTGCTAGGGGGGAGAGTGTCACTGAAGCTTTCTTT. It is translated as CARGESVTEAFF.

This clonotype occurred many times. This chain links TRBV24-1 with TRBJ1-1; no firm D call. CDR1 is KGHDR, CDR2 SFDVKD, per germline. V gave up 5 bases and J gave up 4 bases, with 10 bases separating them. This CDR3 comprises 13 residues. The CDR3 nucleotides are TGTGCCACCAGTGCCGACCCCGGCACTGAAGCTTTCTTT. Translating it yields CATSADPGTEAFF.

V gene TRBV20-1 combines with J gene TRBJ2-1; D gene uncertain. Trimming took off 3 bases at V and 0 bases at J, with 9 bases between the two ends. This CDR3 has 14 residues. Germline lookup yields CDR1 DFQATT and CDR2 SNEGSKA (reference sequence). CDR3 bases: TGCAGTGCTAGCGGGCAGAGCTCCTACAATGAGCAGTTCTTC. This gives the protein CSASGQSSYNEQFF.

This clonotype was seen ten or more times. The rearrangement uses TRBV20-1 and TRBJ2-1; tentatively, D is TRBD1 (5 bases). V dropped 1 base and J dropped 3 bases, with 10 bases sitting between them. There are 14 residues in the CDR3. The germline V gene has CDR1 DFQATT and CDR2 SNEGSKA (reference sequence). The CDR3 DNA reads TGCAGTGCTAGAGTGCCGACAGACTACAATGAGCAGTTCTTC. Its translation: CSARVPTDYNEQFF.

This clonotype was counted ten times or more. V gene TRBV7-8 combines with J gene TRBJ2-2; no firm D call. V lost 6 bases and J 2 bases, leaving 10 bases between the germline ends. Germline CDR1 is SGHVS and CDR2 is FQNEAQ. The CDR3 has 14 residues. The CDR3 region has the DNA TGTGCCAGCAGGTCCACTTATAACACCGGGGAGCTGTTTTTT. It encodes CASRSTYNTGELFF.

Ten or more counts support this clonotype. V is TRBV12-3 or TRBV12-4 and J is TRBJ2-5; a weak D match, TRBD1 (5 bases). The V gene lost 6 bases and the J gene lost 4 bases, with 12 bases spanning the gap. The CDR3 extends over 13 amino acids. DNA of the CDR3: TGTGCCAGCAGGAAACAGGTGGCAGAGACCCAGTACTTC. Its protein product is CASRKQVAETQYF.

At least ten counts were recorded for this clonotype. This sequence joins TRBV12-3 or TRBV12-4 and TRBJ1-1; TRBD1 matches 10 bases. The CDR3 spans 15 residues. V lost 6 bases and J lost 5; bases outside the gene matches: 9. The CDR3 nucleotides read TGTGCCAGCAGCTCTAGGGACAGGGGATGGACTGAAGCTTTCTTT. It encodes CASSSRDRGWTEAFF.

This clonotype has more than one count but fewer than ten. The V and J genes are TRBV6-2 or TRBV6-3 and TRBJ2-1; no clear D gene. The V end lost 8 bases, the J end lost 0 bases, and 5 bases lay between the germline ends. Germline V gene lookup returns CDR1 MNHEY and CDR2 SVGEGT. The CDR3 sequence is 12 residues long. The CDR3 sequence: CASGSSYNEQFF. CDR3 DNA sequence: TGTGCCAGCGGTTCCTCCTACAATGAGCAGTTCTTC.